This T cell receptor beta chain was sequenced during a study of CD8 T cells in ankylosing spondylitis. TCRdb ran MiXCR on the 5' RACE reads and lists one entry per CDR3 protein. In the table there are 120,000 to 150,000 distinct CDR3 sequences, roughly 8% of which are singletons. A word on this clonotype: The antigen remains unidentified.

The CDR3 contains 18 residues. Per germline, CDR1 LGHNA and CDR2 YSLEER. V lost 3 bases and J lost 2; bases outside the gene matches: 8. Study-wide findings and caveats: There was reportedly significant enrichment of clones that were disease-linked in matched ankylosing spondylitis synovial fluid. Disease-linked clones had a CD8+ phenotype and relatively low frequency in peripheral blood. In reactive arthritis synovial fluid and blood, some motif variants had been reported before.

The chain couples TRBV4-3 to TRBJ2-5; 14 bases agree with TRBD2. This clonotype originated in a male donor with ankylosing spondylitis. Sequencing was carried out using synovial fluid, either unsorted or a sorted T cell fraction (not recorded which). CDR3 loop: CASSHGLAGGEWQETQYF. CDR3 nucleotides: TGCGCCAGCAGCCACGGACTAGCGGGGGGAGAGTGGCAAGAGACCCAGTACTTC.